This is a list of T cell receptor beta chains from one sample in a study of response to subunit inactivated influenza vaccine. Each CDR3 protein is one row after TCRdb ran MiXCR on the RT-PCR reads. Altogether about 650,000 distinct CDR3 sequences are present, 14% being singletons, with the ten largest covering 6.5% to 8%. The starting material was PBMCs from blood, obtained about 14 days before vaccination. Receptors were obtained from a man aged 50 to 60 who received an inactivated influenza vaccine. Both conserved end residues are part of each CDR3. Each record gives: J gene, clone size, D gene, V gene, CDR3 DNA, CDR3 protein. The D gene is left open where the match is weak. Rows give clone size only sometimes, using once, few, many, or a class for an expanded clone.

J gene: TRBJ2-1; clone size: many; D gene: -; V gene: TRBV28; CDR3 DNA: TGTGCCAGCAGTACCTATTACAATGAGCAGTTCTTC; CDR3 protein: CASSTYYNEQFF
J gene: TRBJ2-3; clone size: -; D gene: -; V gene: TRBV10-3; CDR3 DNA: TGTGCCATCAGTGAAGGTGGGAGAGGCCCAGATACGCAGTATTTT; CDR3 protein: CAISEGGRGPDTQYF
J gene: TRBJ2-7; clone size: few; D gene: TRBD2; V gene: TRBV2; CDR3 DNA: TGTGCCAGCAAAACTAGCGGGAGCCCCTACGAGCAGTACTTC; CDR3 protein: CASKTSGSPYEQYF
J gene: TRBJ2-1; clone size: -; D gene: -; V gene: TRBV29-1; CDR3 DNA: TGCAGCGTTGTAAGGACTATTAACAATGAGCAGTTCTTC; CDR3 protein: CSVVRTINNEQFF
J gene: TRBJ2-2; clone size: few; D gene: -; V gene: TRBV20-1; CDR3 DNA: TGCAGTGCTAGAGGAGGTCGAGGGGCCGAGAACACCGGGGAGCTGTTTTTT; CDR3 protein: CSARGGRGAENTGELFF
J gene: TRBJ2-7; clone size: -; D gene: TRBD1; V gene: TRBV6-1; CDR3 DNA: TGTGCCAGCAGTGAGCGGGGACAGGGGGCACGCGGCGAGCAGTACTTC; CDR3 protein: CASSERGQGARGEQYF
J gene: TRBJ2-5; clone size: -; D gene: -; V gene: TRBV4-1; CDR3 DNA: TGCGCCAGCAGCCCGAACCAGGGAGGCCGAGAGACCCAGTACTTC; CDR3 protein: CASSPNQGGRETQYF
J gene: TRBJ1-6; clone size: -; D gene: -; V gene: TRBV5-1; CDR3 DNA: TGCGCCAGCAGCTTGTTGGACAGAGGGAGCTCCTATAATTCACCCCTCCACTTT; CDR3 protein: CASSLLDRGSSYNSPLHF
J gene: TRBJ1-5; clone size: many; D gene: -; V gene: TRBV29-1; CDR3 DNA: TGCAGCGTGGCAGACGACTTCGGGCAGCCCCAGCATTTT; CDR3 protein: CSVADDFGQPQHF
J gene: TRBJ2-7; clone size: -; D gene: TRBD2; V gene: TRBV20-1; CDR3 DNA: TGCAGTGGCCGGGACTACCTATACGAGCAGTACTTC; CDR3 protein: CSGRDYLYEQYF
J gene: TRBJ1-2; clone size: -; D gene: -; V gene: TRBV12-3/TRBV12-4; CDR3 DNA: TGTGCCAGCAGTCCCTTTCCGAATTCCTATGGCTACACCTTC; CDR3 protein: CASSPFPNSYGYTF
J gene: TRBJ2-3; clone size: many; D gene: TRBD1; V gene: TRBV15; CDR3 DNA: TGTGCCACCAGCAGAGATCGCGGACAGGGGAGGAATACGCAGTATTTT; CDR3 protein: CATSRDRGQGRNTQYF
J gene: TRBJ2-3; clone size: few; D gene: -; V gene: TRBV7-2; CDR3 DNA: TGTGCCAGCAGTTACAGGGTGGGAACAGATACGCAGTATTTT; CDR3 protein: CASSYRVGTDTQYF
J gene: TRBJ1-5; clone size: -; D gene: -; V gene: TRBV20-1; CDR3 DNA: TGCAGTGCTCCATCTCGGGTCCTCCATCAGCCCCAGCATTTT; CDR3 protein: CSAPSRVLHQPQHF
J gene: TRBJ1-5; clone size: few; D gene: -; V gene: TRBV3-1; CDR3 DNA: TGTGCCAGCAGCGTACAGGATCAGCCCCAGCATTTT; CDR3 protein: CASSVQDQPQHF
J gene: TRBJ2-3; clone size: few; D gene: TRBD2; V gene: TRBV13; CDR3 DNA: TGTGCCAGCAGCCGCTCGACTAGCGGGGAGCTAGATACGCAGTATTTT; CDR3 protein: CASSRSTSGELDTQYF
J gene: TRBJ2-7; clone size: few; D gene: -; V gene: TRBV21-1; CDR3 DNA: TGTGCCAGCAGCCCCGGGCGGGCTAGCGCGTCCTCGGACGAGCAGTACTTC; CDR3 protein: CASSPGRASASSDEQYF
J gene: TRBJ2-1; clone size: few; D gene: -; V gene: TRBV3-1; CDR3 DNA: TGTGCCAGCAGCCAAGATAGGGCAATCGATATTCGCAATGAGCAGTTCTTC; CDR3 protein: CASSQDRAIDIRNEQFF
J gene: TRBJ1-1; clone size: many; D gene: -; V gene: TRBV29-1; CDR3 DNA: TGCAGCGTTGAAAGGGGGGGAGTGAACACTGAAGCTTTCTTT; CDR3 protein: CSVERGGVNTEAFF
J gene: TRBJ2-1; clone size: -; D gene: -; V gene: TRBV7-9; CDR3 DNA: TGTGCCAGCAGCTTCGCGGGGTTTGAGCAGTTCTTC; CDR3 protein: CASSFAGFEQFF
J gene: TRBJ1-2; clone size: many; D gene: TRBD1; V gene: TRBV29-1; CDR3 DNA: TGCAGCGTTCTACCGGGACAGGGGGCTTACCGCTATGGCTACACCTTC; CDR3 protein: CSVLPGQGAYRYGYTF
J gene: TRBJ2-1; clone size: -; D gene: TRBD2; V gene: TRBV4-1; CDR3 DNA: TGCGCCAGCAGCCATACAAGCGGGGGATCCTACAATGAGCAGTTCTTC; CDR3 protein: CASSHTSGGSYNEQFF
J gene: TRBJ1-5; clone size: -; D gene: -; V gene: TRBV6-2/TRBV6-3; CDR3 DNA: TGTGCCAGCAGTCCCGACGGGATAAGCCATCAGCCCCAGCATTTT; CDR3 protein: CASSPDGISHQPQHF
J gene: TRBJ1-5; clone size: many; D gene: TRBD1; V gene: TRBV6-1; CDR3 DNA: TGTGCCAGCAACCTAGATCAGGGGGTGGCCCAGCATTTT; CDR3 protein: CASNLDQGVAQHF
J gene: TRBJ2-3; clone size: once; D gene: -; V gene: TRBV4-3; CDR3 DNA: TGCGCCAGCAGCCAAGATCAGGGATTTAGCACAGATACGCAGTATTTT; CDR3 protein: CASSQDQGFSTDTQYF
J gene: TRBJ2-6; clone size: few; D gene: -; V gene: TRBV4-1; CDR3 DNA: TGCGCCAGCAGCCAAGATCAGGGTTCTGGGGCCAACGTCCTGACTTTC; CDR3 protein: CASSQDQGSGANVLTF
J gene: TRBJ2-4; clone size: -; D gene: -; V gene: TRBV21-1; CDR3 DNA: TGTGCCAGCACTTGGACGGAAAACATTCAGTACTTC; CDR3 protein: CASTWTENIQYF
J gene: TRBJ2-5; clone size: few; D gene: -; V gene: TRBV28; CDR3 DNA: TGTGCCAGCAGTTTCGGGATAGCAGAACGCCAAGAGACCCAGTACTTC; CDR3 protein: CASSFGIAERQETQYF
J gene: TRBJ1-2; clone size: -; D gene: -; V gene: TRBV3-1; CDR3 DNA: TGTGCCAGCAGCCAAGATGCAGGGAAGGATGGCTACACCTTC; CDR3 protein: CASSQDAGKDGYTF
J gene: TRBJ2-7; clone size: -; D gene: -; V gene: TRBV29-1; CDR3 DNA: TGCAGCGCCGAAGGGTCACGCTACGAGCAGTACTTC; CDR3 protein: CSAEGSRYEQYF
J gene: TRBJ2-2; clone size: few; D gene: TRBD2; V gene: TRBV4-2; CDR3 DNA: TGTGCCAGCAGCCGCGCCGGGACTAGCGGGGGTTCCCTCTCCGGGGAGCTGTTTTTT; CDR3 protein: CASSRAGTSGGSLSGELFF
J gene: TRBJ2-1; clone size: -; D gene: -; V gene: TRBV12-3/TRBV12-4; CDR3 DNA: TGTGCCAGCAGGGGCGGGTTAAATGAGCAGTTCTTC; CDR3 protein: CASRGGLNEQFF
J gene: TRBJ2-1; clone size: -; D gene: TRBD2; V gene: TRBV6-1; CDR3 DNA: TGTGCCAGCAGGCCCCAAGCGGGAGTTTACAATGAGCAGTTCTTC; CDR3 protein: CASRPQAGVYNEQFF
J gene: TRBJ2-5; clone size: few; D gene: -; V gene: TRBV11-2; CDR3 DNA: TGTGCCAGCAGCTTATACAGGCGCCAAGAGACCCAGTACTTC; CDR3 protein: CASSLYRRQETQYF
J gene: TRBJ2-7; clone size: few; D gene: TRBD1; V gene: TRBV5-4; CDR3 DNA: TGTGCCAGCAGCTCCCGGGACAGGGAAAGGGAGCAGTACTTC; CDR3 protein: CASSSRDREREQYF
J gene: TRBJ1-2; clone size: many; D gene: -; V gene: TRBV16; CDR3 DNA: TGTGCCAGCAGCCAACCTGATGGGTCTGGCTACACCTTC; CDR3 protein: CASSQPDGSGYTF
J gene: TRBJ2-1; clone size: -; D gene: TRBD2; V gene: TRBV7-2; CDR3 DNA: TGTGCCAGCAGCCCCAGGACTAGCCGCAATGAGCAGTTCTTC; CDR3 protein: CASSPRTSRNEQFF
J gene: TRBJ2-7; clone size: -; D gene: -; V gene: TRBV7-2; CDR3 DNA: TGTGCCAGCAGGTCCGGGACGGGGATGTACGAGCAGTACTTC; CDR3 protein: CASRSGTGMYEQYF
J gene: TRBJ2-7; clone size: -; D gene: -; V gene: TRBV20-1; CDR3 DNA: TGCAGTGCTAGGGTCCCGCCAAGCTCCTACGAGCAGTACTTC; CDR3 protein: CSARVPPSSYEQYF
J gene: TRBJ1-2; clone size: few; D gene: TRBD1; V gene: TRBV28; CDR3 DNA: TGTGCCAGCACCCCGGACAGGGGGCGCGGCTATGGCTACACCTTC; CDR3 protein: CASTPDRGRGYGYTF
J gene: TRBJ2-4; clone size: many; D gene: -; V gene: TRBV28; CDR3 DNA: TGTGCCAGCAGTCAACCGGGAGCCAAAAACATTCAGTACTTC; CDR3 protein: CASSQPGAKNIQYF
J gene: TRBJ2-3; clone size: few; D gene: -; V gene: TRBV11-2; CDR3 DNA: TGTGCCAGCAGCTTAGATATCTCGGGGGGCACAGATACGCAGTATTTT; CDR3 protein: CASSLDISGGTDTQYF
J gene: TRBJ2-1; clone size: -; D gene: TRBD2; V gene: TRBV7-2; CDR3 DNA: TGTGCCAGCAGCCAAAGCCGGACTAGCTGGCAGTTCTTC; CDR3 protein: CASSQSRTSWQFF